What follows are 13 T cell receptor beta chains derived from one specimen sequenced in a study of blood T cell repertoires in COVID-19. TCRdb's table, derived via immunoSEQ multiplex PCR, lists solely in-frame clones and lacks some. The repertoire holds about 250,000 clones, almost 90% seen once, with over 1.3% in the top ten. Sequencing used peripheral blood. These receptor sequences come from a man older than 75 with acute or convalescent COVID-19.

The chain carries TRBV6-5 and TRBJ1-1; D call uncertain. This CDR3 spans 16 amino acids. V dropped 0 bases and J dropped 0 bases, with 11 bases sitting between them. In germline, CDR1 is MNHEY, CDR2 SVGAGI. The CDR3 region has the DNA TGTGCCAGCAGTTACTCTGCCTACCCCATGAACACTGAAGCTTTCTTT. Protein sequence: CASSYSAYPMNTEAFF.

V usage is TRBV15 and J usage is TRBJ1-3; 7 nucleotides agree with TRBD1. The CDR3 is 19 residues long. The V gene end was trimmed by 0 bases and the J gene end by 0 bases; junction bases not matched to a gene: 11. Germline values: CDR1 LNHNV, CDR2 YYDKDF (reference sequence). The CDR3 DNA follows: TGTGCCACCAGCAGAGATCTAGTCGGGACAGTGATCTCTGGAAACACCATATATTTT. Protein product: CATSRDLVGTVISGNTIYF. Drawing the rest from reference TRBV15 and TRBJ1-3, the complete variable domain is DAMVIQNPRYQVTQFGKPVTLSCSQTLNHNVMYWYQQKSSQAPKLLFHYYDKDFNNEADTPDNFQSRRPNTSFCFLDIRSPGLGDTAMYLCATSRDLVGTVISGNTIYFGEGSWLTVV.

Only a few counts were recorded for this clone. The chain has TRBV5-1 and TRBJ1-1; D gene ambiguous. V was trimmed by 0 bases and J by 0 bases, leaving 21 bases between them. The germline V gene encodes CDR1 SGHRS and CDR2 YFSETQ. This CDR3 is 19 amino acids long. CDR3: CASSLDRRRVGRMNTEAFF. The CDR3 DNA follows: TGCGCCAGCAGCTTGGATCGTCGGAGGGTAGGGAGAATGAACACTGAAGCTTTCTTT.

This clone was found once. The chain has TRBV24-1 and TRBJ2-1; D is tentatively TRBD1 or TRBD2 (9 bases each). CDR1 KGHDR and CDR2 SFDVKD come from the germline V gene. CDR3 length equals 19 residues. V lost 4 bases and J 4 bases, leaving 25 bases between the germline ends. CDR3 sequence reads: CATSDAGTGIAGGYNEQFF. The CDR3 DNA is TGTGCCACCAGTGACGCCGGGACAGGGATTGCGGGAGGGTACAATGAGCAGTTCTTC.

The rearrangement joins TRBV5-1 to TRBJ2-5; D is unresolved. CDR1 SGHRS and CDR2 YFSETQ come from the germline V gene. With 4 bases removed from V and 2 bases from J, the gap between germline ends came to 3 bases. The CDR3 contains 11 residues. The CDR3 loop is CASSLQETQYF. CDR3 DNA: TGCGCCAGCAGCCTACAAGAGACCCAGTACTTC.

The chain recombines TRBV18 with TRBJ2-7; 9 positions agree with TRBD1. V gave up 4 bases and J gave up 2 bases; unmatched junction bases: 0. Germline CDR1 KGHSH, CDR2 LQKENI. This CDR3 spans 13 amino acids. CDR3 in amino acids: CASSRQGAYEQYF. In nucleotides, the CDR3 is TGTGCCAGCTCACGACAGGGGGCCTACGAGCAGTACTTC.

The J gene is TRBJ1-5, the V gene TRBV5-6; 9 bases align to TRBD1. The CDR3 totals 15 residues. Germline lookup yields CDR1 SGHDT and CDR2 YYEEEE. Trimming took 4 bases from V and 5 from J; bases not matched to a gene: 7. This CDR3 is CASSAGTGLYQPQHF. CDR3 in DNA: TGTGCCAGCAGCGCCGGGACAGGGTTGTATCAGCCCCAGCATTTT.

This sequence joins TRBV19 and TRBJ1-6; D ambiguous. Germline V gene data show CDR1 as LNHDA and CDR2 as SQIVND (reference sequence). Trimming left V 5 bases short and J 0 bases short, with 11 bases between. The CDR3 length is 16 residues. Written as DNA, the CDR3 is TGTGCCAGTAGTGTAAAGAGGAGCTCCTATAATTCACCCCTCCACTTT. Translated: CASSVKRSSYNSPLHF.

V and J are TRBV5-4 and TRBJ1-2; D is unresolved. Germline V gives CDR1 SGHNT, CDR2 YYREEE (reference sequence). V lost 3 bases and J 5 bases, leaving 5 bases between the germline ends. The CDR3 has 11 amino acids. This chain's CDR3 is CASSSNYGYTF. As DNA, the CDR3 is TGTGCCAGCAGCTCCAATTATGGCTACACCTTC.

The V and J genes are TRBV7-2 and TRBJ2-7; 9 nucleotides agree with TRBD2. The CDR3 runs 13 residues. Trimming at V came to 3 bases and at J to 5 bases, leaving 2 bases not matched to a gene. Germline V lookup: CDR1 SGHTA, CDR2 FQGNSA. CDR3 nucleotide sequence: TGTGCCAGCAGCTTCGGCGGGGGGGACGAGCAGTACTTC. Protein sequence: CASSFGGGDEQYF.

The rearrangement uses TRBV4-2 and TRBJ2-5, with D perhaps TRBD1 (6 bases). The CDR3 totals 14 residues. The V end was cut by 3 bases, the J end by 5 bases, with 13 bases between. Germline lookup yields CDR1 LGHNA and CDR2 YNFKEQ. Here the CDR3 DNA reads TGTGCCAGCAGCCAGGGGCAGGGGCTGGAGACCCAGTACTTC. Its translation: CASSQGQGLETQYF.

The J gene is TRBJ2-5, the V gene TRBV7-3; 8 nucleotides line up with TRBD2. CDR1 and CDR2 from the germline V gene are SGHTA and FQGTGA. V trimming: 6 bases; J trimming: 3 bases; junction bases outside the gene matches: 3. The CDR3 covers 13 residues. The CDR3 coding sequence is TGTGCCAGCAGAGCAGCGGGGGAAGAGACCCAGTACTTC. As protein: CASRAAGEETQYF.

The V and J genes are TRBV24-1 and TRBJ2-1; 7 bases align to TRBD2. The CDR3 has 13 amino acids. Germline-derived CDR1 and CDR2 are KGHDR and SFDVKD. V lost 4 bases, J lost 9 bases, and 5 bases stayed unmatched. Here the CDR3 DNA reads TGTGCCACCAGTGACCGGGACTATAGTGAGCAGTTCTTC. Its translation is CATSDRDYSEQFF.